The 5 T cell receptor beta chains in this list originate from one sample, sequenced in a study of T cell responses to AZD1222 COVID-19 vaccine. Libraries were prepared by immunoSEQ multiplex PCR; TCRdb keeps only in-frame clonotypes and omits some of them. The data contain roughly 120,000 clones, 94% of them seen just once; the ten biggest clones take up approximately 7%. Specimen: peripheral blood, collected on day 0 of AZD1222 vaccination. The receptor source for this set is an adult in good health.

The genes are TRBV25-1 and TRBJ1-1; no clear D gene. The CDR3 has 14 residues. Germline V gene lookup returns CDR1 MGHDK and CDR2 SYGVNS. Deletions cut 2 bases from V and 1 base from J, with 8 bases between. CDR3 DNA sequence: TGTGCCAGCAGTGAAGGGAGTTGGAACACTGAAGCTTTCTTT. Protein: CASSEGSWNTEAFF.

The chain carries TRBV19 and TRBJ1-1; no firm D call. CDR3 length: 12 amino acids. Trimming removed 4 bases from V and 0 bases from J, with 3 bases in between. Germline V gene sequence: CDR1 LNHDA, CDR2 SQIVND (reference sequence). The CDR3 DNA follows: TGTGCCAGTAGTAAAGTGAACACTGAAGCTTTCTTT. Its translation: CASSKVNTEAFF.

The gene calls are TRBV7-6 and TRBJ2-5; D is uncertain. Per the germline V gene, CDR1 is SGHVS and CDR2 is FNYEAQ. With 5 bases removed from V and 4 bases from J, the gap between germline ends came to 8 bases. The CDR3 runs to 12 residues. The CDR3 protein is CASSRLGETQYF. The CDR3 nucleotides are TGTGCCAGCAGCCGTCTGGGAGAGACCCAGTACTTC.

The J gene is TRBJ1-2, the V gene TRBV18, with D unresolved. This CDR3 is 13 amino acids long. The germline V and J ends were trimmed by 4 bases and 8 bases, with 14 bases remaining between them. CDR1 KGHSH and CDR2 LQKENI come from the germline V gene. CDR3 nucleotides: TGTGCCAGCTCACTATTAGGTGAGTTCGGCTACACCTTC. Its protein is CASSLLGEFGYTF.

The chain links TRBV6-5 to TRBJ2-7; D gene uncertain. Germline CDR1 is MNHEY and CDR2 is SVGAGI. This CDR3 has 13 amino acids. V was cut by 0 bases and J by 7 bases, with 10 bases left in between. The CDR3 DNA sequence: TGTGCCAGCAGTTACTCTCCCTTCGAAGAGCAGTACTTC. Translated: CASSYSPFEEQYF.